This T cell receptor (beta chain) was sequenced in a study of blood T cells in healthy people across ages. PCR was performed a second time for 7 to 11 cycles using a sample-barcoded 5' primer and a J-beta primer mix. TCRdb re-called the 5' RACE reads with MiXCR, one entry per CDR3 protein. The table has 800,000 to 950,000 distinct CDR3 sequences, almost 30% seen once. This same sample was also taken into another study, of T cells of mothers and their children.

What was sequenced was blood. The TCR originated in a woman between 40 and 50 years old in good health.

DNA for the CDR3: TGTGCCAGCAGCGGAGAGGCTGCAGGAGGCTATGGCTACACCTTC. Its protein product is CASSGEAAGGYGYTF. The chain joins TRBV9 to TRBJ1-2; D call uncertain. The CDR3 runs 15 residues. With 3 bases removed from V and 4 bases from J, the gap between germline ends came to 16 bases. CDR1 SGDLS and CDR2 YYNGEE come from the germline V gene. Together with reference TRBV9 and TRBJ1-2, the CDR3 gives the full variable domain: DSGVTQTPKHLITATGQRVTLRCSPRSGDLSVYWYQQSLDQGLQFLIQYYNGEERAKGNILERFSAQQFPDLHSELNLSSLELGDSALYFCASSGEAAGGYGYTFGSGTRLTVV.